Included here is one T cell receptor beta chain sequence, with context. The antigen is not known. A second about 7 to 12 cycle PCR used barcoded and J-beta primers. Each CDR3 protein gets one entry after TCRdb re-called the 5' RACE reads with MiXCR. The data contain about 620,000 distinct CDR3 sequences, 20% to 25% of them singletons. About 9.9 milliliters of peripheral blood were drawn from each donor. Extraction yielded at least 5 micrograms of total RNA per sample. This CDR3 is built from 14 residues. Germline V gene lookup returns CDR1 GTSNPN and CDR2 SVGIG (reference sequence). V lost 1 base to trimming and J lost 4 bases, with 11 bases between them. This entry belongs to a study of blood T cells in healthy people across ages. Study-wide findings and caveats: It was not possible, with unsorted PBMCs, to conclusively compare naive and antigen-experienced cells.

V and J are TRBV30 and TRBJ1-5; a weak D match, TRBD1 (5 bases). The sequencing input was blood. This clonotype was obtained from a man in his sixties or seventies in good health. CDR3 sequence: CAWSGPTVNQPQHF. In DNA form, the CDR3 reads TGTGCCTGGAGTGGCCCGACAGTAAATCAGCCCCAGCATTTT.